The following is a T cell receptor (beta chain) sequence with its context. What antigen it recognizes has not been identified. No much larger clone exists at a distance of one base, and base qualities are not known. The collaborating institutions used their own protocols to collect whole blood in K2EDTA tubes. Collaborator samples were shipped for TCRbeta analysis as frozen whole blood, isolated PBMCs, or DNA extracted from either sample type. The data derive from a study of blood T cell repertoires in COVID-19 (dated by TCRdb to between 2020 and 2021). Notes on the research overall: Samples covering the acute and convalescent phases of COVID-19 were provided by collaborators in the United States, Italy and Spain. The repertoires were released in a freely available public database intended as a resource for research on the immune response to SARS-CoV-2. HLA class I and class II types, where available, came from metadata supplied by the sample provider rather than from assay-based typing. The samples were drawn from two sources: the first 160 participants of the ongoing ImmuneRACE study, and some 1,300 subjects contributed by 6 global collaborators. Subjects who had been exposed to COVID-19, were actively infected with it, or had recovered from it provided the deeply sampled blood TCRbeta repertoires that made up the dataset. A de-identified subject ID, COVID-19 status, age in years and sex were almost always included in the sample metadata. The material from the prospective study consisted of cDNA or gDNA derived from T cells, B-cell-depleted T cells, or PBMCs. Overall results and qualifications from the work: Clinical and demographic metadata were provided uncurated, with the amount varying by source and participant.

Based on the germline V gene (reference sequence), the CDR1 and CDR2 sequences are SEHNR and FQNEAQ. Compared with germline, V lacks 3 bases and J lacks 7 bases; bases without a gene match: 9. The CDR3 sequence holds 15 residues, the cysteine and phenylalanine included. Just the 45-base CDR3 DNA is kept, in frame starting at base 1. TCRbeta CDR3 regions were amplified from genomic DNA by means of the immunoSEQ Assay, a bias-controlled multiplex PCR. The source study handled its data this way. Within the assay, amplification of reference gene primers was used to estimate how many nucleated cells each sample contained. To quantify the absolute abundance of each unique TCRbeta CDR3 rearrangement, sequence reads were collapsed and filtered. For each sample, productive Simpson clonality was calculated by taking the square root of Simpson's diversity index across productive rearrangements. In TCRdb, the immuneACCESS table is reduced to in-frame sequences with V and J assigned. These tables do not hold every clone; where another copy was compared, an unresolved V gene accounts for under half, and the others remain unexplained. Clone size and the V and J calls come from that table; the DNA yielded D and trimming. Recorded for this sample are roughly 670,000 clones; approximately 90% of them occurred a single time. Together, the top ten hold approximately 0.3% of the sample.

Sample: peripheral blood. This clonotype originated in a woman aged 18-29 years with acute or convalescent COVID-19. The rearranged segments are TRBV7-9 and TRBJ2-1; TRBD2 matches 7 bases in the middle. The CDR3 reads CASSFGPGGRNEQFF. The sequenced DNA is TGTGCCAGCAGCTTTGGACCGGGGGGTCGAAATGAGCAGTTCTTC.